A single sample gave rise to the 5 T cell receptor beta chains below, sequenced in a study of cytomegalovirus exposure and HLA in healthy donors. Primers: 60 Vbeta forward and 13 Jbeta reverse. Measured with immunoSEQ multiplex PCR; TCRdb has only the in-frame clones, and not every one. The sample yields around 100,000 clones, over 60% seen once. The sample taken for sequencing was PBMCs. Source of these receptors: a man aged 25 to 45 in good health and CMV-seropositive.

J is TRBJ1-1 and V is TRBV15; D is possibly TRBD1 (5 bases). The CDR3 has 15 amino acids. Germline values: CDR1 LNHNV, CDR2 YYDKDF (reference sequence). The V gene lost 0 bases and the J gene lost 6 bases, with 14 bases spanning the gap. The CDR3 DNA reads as TGTGCCACCAGCAGAGATGGACCCCGGGGGGCTGAAGCTTTCTTT. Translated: CATSRDGPRGAEAFF.

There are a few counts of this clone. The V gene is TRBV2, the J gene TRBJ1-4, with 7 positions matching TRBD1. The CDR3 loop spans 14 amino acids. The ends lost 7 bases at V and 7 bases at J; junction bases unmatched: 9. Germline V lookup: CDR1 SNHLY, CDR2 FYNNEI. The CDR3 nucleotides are TGTGCCAGCACCCAGGACAGGAAGAGTGAAAAACTGTTTTTT. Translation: CASTQDRKSEKLFF. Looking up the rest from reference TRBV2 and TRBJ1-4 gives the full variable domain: EPEVTQTPSHQVTQMGQEVILRCVPISNHLYFYWYRQILGQKVEFLVSFYNNEISEKSEIFDDQFSVERPDGSNFTLKIRSTKLEDSAMYFCASTQDRKSEKLFFGSGTQLSVL.

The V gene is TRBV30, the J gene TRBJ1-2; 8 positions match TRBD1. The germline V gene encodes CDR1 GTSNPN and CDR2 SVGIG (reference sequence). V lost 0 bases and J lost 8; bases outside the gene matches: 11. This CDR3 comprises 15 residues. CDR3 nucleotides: TGTGCCTGGAGTGTACAGGCCCAGGGGGCCGAAGGCTACACCTTC. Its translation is CAWSVQAQGAEGYTF.

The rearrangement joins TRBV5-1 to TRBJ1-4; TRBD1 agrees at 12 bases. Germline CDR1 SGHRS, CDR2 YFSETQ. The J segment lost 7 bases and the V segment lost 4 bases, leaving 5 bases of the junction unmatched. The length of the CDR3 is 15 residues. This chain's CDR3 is CASSPGTGGGEKLFF. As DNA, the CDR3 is TGCGCCAGCAGCCCCGGGACAGGGGGCGGTGAAAAACTGTTTTTT.

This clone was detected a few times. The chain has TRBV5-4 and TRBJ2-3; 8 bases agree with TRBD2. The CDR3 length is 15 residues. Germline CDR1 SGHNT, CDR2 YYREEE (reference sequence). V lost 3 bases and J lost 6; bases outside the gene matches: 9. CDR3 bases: TGTGCCAGCAGCTCGGGGGGGGCAGGAGCGGATACGCAGTATTTT. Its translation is CASSSGGAGADTQYF.